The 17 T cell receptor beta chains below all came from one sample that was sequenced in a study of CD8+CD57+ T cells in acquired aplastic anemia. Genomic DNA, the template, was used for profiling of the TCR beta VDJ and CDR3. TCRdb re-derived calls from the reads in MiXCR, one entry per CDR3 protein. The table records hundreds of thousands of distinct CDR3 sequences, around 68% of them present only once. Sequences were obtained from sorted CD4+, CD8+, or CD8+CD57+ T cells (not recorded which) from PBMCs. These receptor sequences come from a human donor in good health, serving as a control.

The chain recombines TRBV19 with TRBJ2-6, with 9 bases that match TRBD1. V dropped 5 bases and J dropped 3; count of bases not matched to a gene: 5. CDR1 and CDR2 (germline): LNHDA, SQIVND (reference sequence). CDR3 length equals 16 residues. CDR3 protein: CASSGTGYGGANVLTF. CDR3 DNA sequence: TGTGCCAGTAGTGGGACAGGGTACGGTGGGGCCAACGTCCTGACTTTC.

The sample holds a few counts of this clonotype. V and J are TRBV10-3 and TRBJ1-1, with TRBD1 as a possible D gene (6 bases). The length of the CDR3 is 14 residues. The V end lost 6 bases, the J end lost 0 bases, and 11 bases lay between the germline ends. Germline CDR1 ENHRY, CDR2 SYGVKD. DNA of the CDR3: TGTGCCATCAGCGGGACATCTATGAACACTGAAGCTTTCTTT. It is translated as CAISGTSMNTEAFF.

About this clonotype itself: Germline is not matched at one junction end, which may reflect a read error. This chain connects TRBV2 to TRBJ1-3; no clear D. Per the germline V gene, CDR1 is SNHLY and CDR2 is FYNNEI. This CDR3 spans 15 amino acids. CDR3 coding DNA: TGTGCCAGCAGTATGACCGGCGGAGCTAACAACACCTTATATTTT. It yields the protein CASSMTGGANNTLYF. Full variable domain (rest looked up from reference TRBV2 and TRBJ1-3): EPEVTQTPSHQVTQMGQEVILRCVPISNHLYFYWYRQILGQKVEFLVSFYNNEISEKSEIFDDQFSVERPDGSNFTLKIRSTKLEDSAMYFCASSMTGGANNTLYFGEGSWLTVV.

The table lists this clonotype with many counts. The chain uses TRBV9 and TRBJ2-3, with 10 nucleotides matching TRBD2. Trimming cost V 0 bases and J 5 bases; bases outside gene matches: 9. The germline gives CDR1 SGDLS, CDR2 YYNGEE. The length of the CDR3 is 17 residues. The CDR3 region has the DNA TGTGCCAGCAGCGTAGGCTCCAGCGGGGGGGCCGTAGATACGCAGTATTTT. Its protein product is CASSVGSSGGAVDTQYF.

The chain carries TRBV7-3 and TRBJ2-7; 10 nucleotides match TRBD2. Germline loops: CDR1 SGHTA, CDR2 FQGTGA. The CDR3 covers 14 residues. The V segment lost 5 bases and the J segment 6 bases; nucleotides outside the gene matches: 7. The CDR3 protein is CASSTSSGRTEQYF. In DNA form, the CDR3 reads TGTGCCAGCAGCACCTCTAGCGGGAGAACCGAGCAGTACTTC.

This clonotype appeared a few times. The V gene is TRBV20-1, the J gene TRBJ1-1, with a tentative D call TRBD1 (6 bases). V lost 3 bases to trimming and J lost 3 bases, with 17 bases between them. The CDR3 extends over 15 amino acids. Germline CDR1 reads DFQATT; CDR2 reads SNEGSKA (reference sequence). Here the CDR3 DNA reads TGCAGTGCTAGGGACAGCATGGCAGGCGACACTGAAGCTTTCTTT. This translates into CSARDSMAGDTEAFF.

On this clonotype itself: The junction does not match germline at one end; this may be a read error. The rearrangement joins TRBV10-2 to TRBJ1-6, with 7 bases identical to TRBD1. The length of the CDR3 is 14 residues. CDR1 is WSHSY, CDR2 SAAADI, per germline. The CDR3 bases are TGTGCCAGCAGTTCCCCGGGACAGAACTCAGACCTCCACTTT. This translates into CASSSPGQNSDLHF.

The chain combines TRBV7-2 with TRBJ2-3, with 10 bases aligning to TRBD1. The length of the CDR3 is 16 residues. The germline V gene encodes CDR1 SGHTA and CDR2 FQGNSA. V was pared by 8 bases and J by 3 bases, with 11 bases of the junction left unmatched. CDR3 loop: CASRQDRTGGTDTQYF. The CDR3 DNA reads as TGTGCCAGCCGCCAAGATCGGACAGGGGGAACAGATACGCAGTATTTT. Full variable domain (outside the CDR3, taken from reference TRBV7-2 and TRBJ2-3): GAGVSQSPSNKVTEKGKDVELRCDPISGHTALYWYRQSLGQGLEFLIYFQGNSAPDKSGLPSDRFSAERTGGSVSTLTIQRTQQEDSAVYLCASRQDRTGGTDTQYFGPGTRLTVL.

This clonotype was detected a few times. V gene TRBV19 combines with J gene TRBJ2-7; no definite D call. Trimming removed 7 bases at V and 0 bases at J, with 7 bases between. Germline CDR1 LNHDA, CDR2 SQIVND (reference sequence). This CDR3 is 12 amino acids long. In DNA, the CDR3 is TGTGCCAGTACCTCAAGCTCCTACGAGCAGTACTTC. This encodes CASTSSSYEQYF.

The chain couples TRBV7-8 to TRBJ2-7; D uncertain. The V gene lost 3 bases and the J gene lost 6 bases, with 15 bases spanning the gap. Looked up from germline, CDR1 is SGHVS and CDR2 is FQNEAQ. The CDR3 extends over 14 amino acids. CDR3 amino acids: CASSFFPAFSEQYF. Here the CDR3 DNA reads TGTGCCAGCAGCTTCTTTCCAGCCTTCTCCGAGCAGTACTTC. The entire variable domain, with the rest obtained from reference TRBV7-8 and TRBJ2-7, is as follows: GAGVSQSPRYKVAKRGQDVALRCDPISGHVSLFWYQQALGQGPEFLTYFQNEAQLDKSGLPSDRFFAERPEGSVSTLKIQRTQQEDSAVYLCASSFFPAFSEQYFGPGTRLTVT.

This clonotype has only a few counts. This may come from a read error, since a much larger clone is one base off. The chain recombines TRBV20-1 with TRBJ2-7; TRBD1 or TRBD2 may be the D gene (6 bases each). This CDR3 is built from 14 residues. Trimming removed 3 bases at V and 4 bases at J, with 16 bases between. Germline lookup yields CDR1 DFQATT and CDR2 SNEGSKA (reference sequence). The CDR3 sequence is CSARSGGGTYEQYV. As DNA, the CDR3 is TGCAGTGCTAGGTCAGGAGGGGGGACGTACGAGCAGTACGTC.

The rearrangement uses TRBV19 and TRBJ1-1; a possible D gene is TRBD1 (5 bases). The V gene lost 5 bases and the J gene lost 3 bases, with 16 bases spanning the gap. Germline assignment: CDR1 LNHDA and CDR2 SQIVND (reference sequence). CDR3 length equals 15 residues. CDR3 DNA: TGTGCCAGTAGTCACGGGGGTCGGAGGGACACTGAAGCTTTCTTT. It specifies CASSHGGRRDTEAFF.

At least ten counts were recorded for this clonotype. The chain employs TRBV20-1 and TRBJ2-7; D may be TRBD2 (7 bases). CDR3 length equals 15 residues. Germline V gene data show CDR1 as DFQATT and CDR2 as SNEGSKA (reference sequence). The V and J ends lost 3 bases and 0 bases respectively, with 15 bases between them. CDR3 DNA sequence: TGCAGTGCTAGCTGGGGGGGGGGCCGCTCCTACGAGCAGTACTTC. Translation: CSASWGGGRSYEQYF.

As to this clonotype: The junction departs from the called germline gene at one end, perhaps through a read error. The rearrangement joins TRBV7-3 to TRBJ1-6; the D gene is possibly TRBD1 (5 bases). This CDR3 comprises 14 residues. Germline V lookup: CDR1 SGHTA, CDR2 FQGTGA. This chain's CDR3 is CASRQRTGGSNLQF. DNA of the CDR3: TGTGCCAGCAGGCAAAGGACCGGGGGGTCCAACCTGCAGTTT.

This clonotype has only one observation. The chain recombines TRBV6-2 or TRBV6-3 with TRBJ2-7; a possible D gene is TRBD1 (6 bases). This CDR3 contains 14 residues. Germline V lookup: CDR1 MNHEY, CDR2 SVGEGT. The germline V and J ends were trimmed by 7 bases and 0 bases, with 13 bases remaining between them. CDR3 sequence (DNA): TGTGCCAGCACCGGACAGTCGAGCTCCTACGAGCAGTACTTC. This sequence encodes CASTGQSSSYEQYF.

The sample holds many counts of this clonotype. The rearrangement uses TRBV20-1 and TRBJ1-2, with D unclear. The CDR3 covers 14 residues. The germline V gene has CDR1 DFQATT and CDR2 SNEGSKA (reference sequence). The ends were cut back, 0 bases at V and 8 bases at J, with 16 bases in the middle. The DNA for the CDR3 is TGCAGTGCTAGAGATAATAGGGAGGGTTTCGGCTACACCTTC. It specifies CSARDNREGFGYTF.

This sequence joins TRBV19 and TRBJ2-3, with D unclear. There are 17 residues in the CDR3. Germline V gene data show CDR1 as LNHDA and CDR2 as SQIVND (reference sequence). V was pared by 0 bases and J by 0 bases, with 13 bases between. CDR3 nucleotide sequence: TGTGCCAGTAGTATAGATCGGCCGGGCGCTAGCACAGATACGCAGTATTTT. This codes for CASSIDRPGASTDTQYF. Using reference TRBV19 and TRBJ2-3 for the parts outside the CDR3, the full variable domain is DGGITQSPKYLFRKEGQNVTLSCEQNLNHDAMYWYRQDPGQGLRLIYYSQIVNDFQKGDIAEGYSVSREKKESFPLTVTSAQKNPTAFYLCASSIDRPGASTDTQYFGPGTRLTVL.